This T cell receptor (beta chain) was captured by sequencing in a study of blood T cell repertoires in COVID-19. Study-level information: From the United States, Italy and Spain came samples of acute and convalescent COVID-19.

Germline V CDR1 and CDR2: MNHEY, SMNVEV (reference sequence). Trimming stripped 7 bases from V and 9 bases from J, with 10 bases between. The CDR3 is made up of 11 amino acids. Patients from Seattle were sampled longitudinally, starting during active infection. In the original workflow: How many nucleated cells were present was estimated from reference gene primer amplification. Assay used: immunoSEQ multiplex PCR; TCRdb lists only in-frame clones, some missing. The V and J calls and clone size are taken from that table; D and trimming were inferred from the DNA. The sample includes 130,000 or so clones, around nine tenths of them seen just once. The sample holds a few counts of this clone.

Input material: peripheral blood. This clonotype originated in a man between 60 and 70 years old with COVID-19, enrolled during active disease. J is TRBJ2-1 and V is TRBV27; possible D gene TRBD1, 5 bases. DNA of the CDR3: TGTGCCAGCACCCGAAGGGGTGAGCAGTTCTTC. Translating gives CASTRRGEQFF.